These T cell receptor beta chains were read from a single sample in a study of blood T cell repertoires in COVID-19. TCRdb keeps only in-frame clones here, not all; method: immunoSEQ multiplex PCR. The sample records around 70,000 clones, 78% being singletons. The sequenced sample was peripheral blood. The receptors shown here come from a human donor in a cohort sampled during active COVID-19. Both conserved end residues are part of each CDR3. A D gene is named only where the DNA matches it firmly. Clone size, where shown, is once, few, many, or a class for clones that have expanded.

clone size	J gene	V gene	D gene	CDR3 protein	CDR3 DNA
.	TRBJ2-3	TRBV2	.	CASSEAPRVTQYF	TGTGCCAGCAGTGAAGCCCCACGAGTTACGCAGTATTTT
.	TRBJ1-1	TRBV27	.	CASSLSTGLNTEAFF	TGTGCCAGCAGTTTATCGACAGGACTGAACACTGAAGCTTTCTTT
.	TRBJ2-7	TRBV7-9	.	CASSLSAGERAYEQYF	TGTGCCAGCAGCTTATCAGCGGGCGAGAGGGCCTACGAGCAGTACTTC
.	TRBJ2-3	TRBV6-2/TRBV6-3	TRBD2	CASSPPSGSASTDTQYF	TGTGCCAGCAGTCCGCCAAGCGGGAGTGCTAGCACAGATACGCAGTATTTT
.	TRBJ2-3	TRBV19	TRBD1	CASSIATGQGARTDTQYF	TGTGCCAGTAGTATCGCGACCGGACAGGGGGCCCGCACAGATACGCAGTATTTT
.	TRBJ1-5	TRBV5-8	.	CASSKPNQPQHF	TGTGCCAGCAGCAAGCCTAATCAGCCCCAGCATTTT
.	TRBJ1-6	TRBV30	.	CAWRPPQGYNSPLHF	TGTGCCTGGAGGCCCCCACAGGGCTATAATTCACCCCTCCACTTT
.	TRBJ2-1	TRBV2	TRBD2	CASRPLAGGNNEQFF	TGTGCCAGCAGGCCCTTAGCGGGAGGGAACAATGAGCAGTTCTTC
.	TRBJ2-1	TRBV5-1	.	CASSSRKGENEQFF	TGCGCCAGCAGCTCCCGAAAGGGAGAGAATGAGCAGTTCTTC
.	TRBJ2-5	TRBV13	.	CASSGDRIETQYF	TGTGCCAGCAGCGGAGACAGGATAGAGACCCAGTACTTC
.	TRBJ2-1	TRBV30	TRBD2	CAWSSGTSGLSLYNEQFF	TGTGCCTGGAGTTCCGGGACTAGCGGTCTTTCGCTCTACAATGAGCAGTTCTTC
.	TRBJ1-4	TRBV28	TRBD1	CASRITGGQAGGEKLFF	TGTGCCAGCAGGATAACCGGGGGACAGGCGGGTGGTGAAAAACTGTTTTTT
many	TRBJ2-2	TRBV3-1/TRBV3-2	TRBD2	CASSRAGTSGRVNGELFF	TGTGCCAGCAGCCGCGCCGGGACTAGCGGGAGGGTGAACGGGGAGCTGTTTTTT
few	TRBJ2-5	TRBV28	.	CASRGPLRRETQYF	TGTGCCAGCAGGGGCCCCCTTCGGCGAGAGACCCAGTACTTC
once	TRBJ2-5	TRBV11-1	.	CASSLGGSGETQYF	TGTGCCAGCAGCTTAGGAGGGTCTGGCGAGACCCAGTACTTC
.	TRBJ1-5	TRBV6-5	TRBD1	CASSYSIGTGRQPQHF	TGTGCCAGCAGTTACTCGATCGGGACAGGTCGTCAGCCCCAGCATTTT
.	TRBJ2-7	TRBV5-5	TRBD2	CASSLGDFGGRSYEQYF	TGTGCCAGCAGCTTGGGGGACTTTGGCGGGAGATCCTACGAGCAGTACTTC
.	TRBJ2-1	TRBV7-6	.	CASSSGDDSYNEQFF	TGTGCCAGCAGTTCAGGGGACGACTCCTACAATGAGCAGTTCTTC
.	TRBJ2-2	TRBV6-6	.	CASRQRSNTGELFF	TGTGCCAGCAGACAGAGATCGAACACCGGGGAGCTGTTTTTT
.	TRBJ1-1	TRBV6-6	.	CASSYFGNTEAFF	TGTGCCAGCAGTTACTTCGGGAACACTGAAGCTTTCTTT
.	TRBJ2-7	TRBV24-1	TRBD1	CANRDRGPYEQYF	TGTGCCAATAGGGACAGGGGACCCTACGAGCAGTACTTC
.	TRBJ1-6	TRBV7-9	TRBD1	CASSLGKPGQRSPLHF	TGTGCCAGCAGCTTAGGGAAACCGGGACAGCGGTCACCCCTCCACTTT
.	TRBJ2-7	TRBV29-1	TRBD2	CSVEGTSGRYSYEQYF	TGCAGCGTTGAGGGGACTAGCGGGAGGTACTCCTACGAGCAGTACTTC
.	TRBJ1-1	TRBV6-5	TRBD1	CASSYSGTGVNTEAFF	TGTGCCAGCAGTTACTCCGGGACAGGGGTGAACACTGAAGCTTTCTTT
.	TRBJ1-2	TRBV6-5	.	CASSYRGPGDGGYTF	TGTGCCAGCAGTTACCGTGGTCCGGGGGACGGGGGCTACACCTTC
.	TRBJ1-4	TRBV5-4	.	CASSLPGRDEKLFF	TGTGCCAGCAGCTTACCGGGGAGGGATGAAAAACTGTTTTTT
.	TRBJ2-3	TRBV19	.	CASSIDPLGRAGDTQYF	TGTGCCAGTAGTATAGATCCGCTCGGGAGAGCTGGAGATACGCAGTATTTT
.	TRBJ2-7	TRBV19	TRBD2	CASSIGTSGDYEQYF	TGTGCCAGTAGTATCGGGACTAGCGGGGACTACGAGCAGTACTTC
.	TRBJ2-7	TRBV3-1/TRBV3-2	TRBD1	CASSQEGTGGEQYF	TGTGCCAGCAGCCAAGAGGGGACAGGGGGCGAGCAGTACTTC
once	TRBJ2-7	TRBV6-6	TRBD2	CASSPGTSGRGTYEQYF	TGTGCCAGCAGTCCCGGGACTAGCGGGAGAGGGACCTACGAGCAGTACTTC
.	TRBJ2-5	TRBV4-2	TRBD2	CASSQGGGQETQYF	TGTGCCAGCAGCCAAGGGGGGGGCCAAGAGACCCAGTACTTC
.	TRBJ1-1	TRBV6-1	.	CASSEAGGGGTEAFF	TGTGCCAGCAGTGAAGCAGGGGGGGGCGGCACTGAAGCTTTCTTT
.	TRBJ1-4	TRBV2	.	CASAGQEGFGEKLFF	TGTGCCAGCGCGGGTCAAGAAGGCTTTGGTGAAAAACTGTTTTTT
.	TRBJ2-7	TRBV29-1	TRBD2	CSVAGLAEQYF	TGCAGCGTCGCGGGACTAGCCGAGCAGTACTTC
.	TRBJ2-7	TRBV6-1	.	CASSELSQGREQYF	TGTGCCAGCAGTGAACTGTCCCAGGGGAGAGAGCAGTACTTC